Shown below are 31 T cell receptor beta chains from a single sample sequenced in a study of T cell changes during pregnancy in multiple sclerosis. Profiled with immunoSEQ multiplex PCR; TCRdb holds only in-frame clones, not every one. This table holds about 28,000 clones, roughly 91% found once. The material was CD4+ T cells from peripheral blood mononuclear cells, obtained after pregnancy. The receptors were sampled from a female donor with multiple sclerosis, enrolled in a pregnancy study.

The gene calls are TRBV23-1 and TRBJ2-7, with 7 bases that match TRBD2. TRBV23-1 is marked as an open reading frame, function uncertain. The CDR3 totals 19 residues. V dropped 0 bases and J dropped 0; count of bases not matched to a gene: 14. The CDR3 DNA sequence: TGCGCCAGCAGTCAATCGAGGGCGGGAGTGCTAAGTTACTCCTACGAGCAGTACTTC. It specifies CASSQSRAGVLSYSYEQYF.

J is TRBJ2-3 and V is TRBV27; 7 bases agree with TRBD1. The germline V gene encodes CDR1 MNHEY and CDR2 SMNVEV (reference sequence). The CDR3 length is 14 residues. J gave up 2 bases and V 6 bases, and 5 bases lay outside the gene matches. The CDR3 region is CASSSRGLTDTQYF. For the CDR3, the DNA is TGTGCCAGCAGCTCAAGGGGGCTCACAGATACGCAGTATTTT.

The chain uses TRBV10-3 and TRBJ1-1, with D possibly matching TRBD1 (5 bases). Trimming took 0 bases from V and 11 from J, leaving 19 bases between them. The CDR3 covers 15 residues. Germline V CDR1 and CDR2: ENHRY, SYGVKD. The CDR3 region has the DNA TGTGCCATCAGTGAGTCAGGGACTCGTGTAGGGTTGGCTTTCTTT. Its translation: CAISESGTRVGLAFF.

This sequence joins TRBV18 and TRBJ2-7, with 12 bases fitting TRBD2. J lost 1 base, V lost 4 bases, and 5 bases had no gene match. CDR1 and CDR2 (germline): KGHSH, LQKENI. There are 16 residues in the CDR3. In nucleotides, the CDR3 is TGTGCCAGCTCACGATCCGGGACTAGCGGGTCCTACGAGCAGTACTTC. Its protein is CASSRSGTSGSYEQYF.

The chain has TRBV2 and TRBJ1-2; weak D call: TRBD1 (6 bases). Germline values: CDR1 SNHLY, CDR2 FYNNEI. V lost 7 bases and J 4 bases, leaving 10 bases between the germline ends. This CDR3 is built from 12 residues. Written as DNA, the CDR3 is TGTGCCAGCAACAGGGAGCTCTATGGCTACACCTTC. Amino acids: CASNRELYGYTF. The variable domain in full, completed from reference TRBV2 and TRBJ1-2, reads EPEVTQTPSHQVTQMGQEVILRCVPISNHLYFYWYRQILGQKVEFLVSFYNNEISEKSEIFDDQFSVERPDGSNFTLKIRSTKLEDSAMYFCASNRELYGYTFGSGTRLTVV.

V and J are TRBV19 and TRBJ1-2; the D gene is possibly TRBD1 (6 bases). V was trimmed by 6 bases and J by 2 bases, leaving 13 bases between them. Germline V gives CDR1 LNHDA, CDR2 SQIVND (reference sequence). There are 14 residues in the CDR3. The DNA for the CDR3 is TGTGCCAGTAGCGGACAGATAGCGAACTATGGCTACACCTTC. Its translation: CASSGQIANYGYTF.

This clone was found a few times. The gene calls are TRBV25-1 and TRBJ2-5; 7 bases are shared with TRBD2. J lost 5 bases, V lost 1 base, and 7 bases had no gene match. CDR3 length: 15 amino acids. Germline V gene lookup returns CDR1 MGHDK and CDR2 SYGVNS. The CDR3 DNA is TGTGCCAGCAGTGAATTGTCTAGCGGCCAGGAGACCCAGTACTTC. As protein: CASSELSSGQETQYF.

This rearrangement joins TRBV7-9 to TRBJ2-7; a possible D gene is TRBD1 (5 bases). Trimming stripped 4 bases from V and 5 bases from J, with 15 bases between. CDR1 and CDR2 (germline): SEHNR, FQNEAQ (reference sequence). CDR3 size: 14 residues. The DNA of the CDR3 is TGTGCCAGCAGCTCTACCTCAGGGTTCGACGAGCAGTACTTC. Translating it yields CASSSTSGFDEQYF.

V gene TRBV5-1 combines with J gene TRBJ2-7; 10 nucleotides match TRBD2. The CDR3 length is 15 residues. Germline lookup yields CDR1 SGHRS and CDR2 YFSETQ. Losses at the gene ends were 3 bases for V and 2 bases for J; bases not matched to a gene: 5. The DNA of the CDR3 is TGCGCCAGCAGCTCCGGGACTAGCGACACCTACGAGCAGTACTTC. Amino acid sequence: CASSSGTSDTYEQYF.

The CDR3, as DNA: TGTGCCAGCAGCTTGTTGGGGACAGACTACTCCCACTATGGCTACACCTTC. Its protein is CASSLLGTDYSHYGYTF. The chain employs TRBV5-6 and TRBJ1-2; TRBD1 aligns across 7 bases. Trimming removed 1 base from V and 3 bases from J; junction bases left unmatched: 12. CDR1 SGHDT and CDR2 YYEEEE come from the germline V gene. The CDR3 spans 17 residues.

The rearrangement uses TRBV20-1 and TRBJ2-1; D not resolved. This CDR3 spans 11 amino acids. The germline gives CDR1 DFQATT, CDR2 SNEGSKA (reference sequence). V lost 2 bases and J lost 4, with 3 bases in between. The CDR3 spells CSARQYNEQFF. The CDR3 nucleotides read TGCAGTGCTAGACAGTACAATGAGCAGTTCTTC.

The chain recombines TRBV6-1 with TRBJ2-7; 7 bases are shared with TRBD1. The CDR3 length is 15 residues. The germline CDR1 and CDR2 sequences are MNHNS and SASEGT. Trimming at V came to 6 bases and at J to 3 bases, leaving 11 bases not matched to a gene. CDR3 DNA: TGTGCCAGCAGCGTAGACAGGGTTAAAGGCTACGAGCAGTACTTC. Its protein product is CASSVDRVKGYEQYF.

The chain is built from TRBV7-2 and TRBJ2-1, with D tentatively TRBD2 (7 bases). Trimming left V 9 bases short and J 8 bases short, with 20 bases between. This CDR3 has 14 amino acids. Germline loops: CDR1 SGHTA, CDR2 FQGNSA. DNA for the CDR3: TGTGCCAGTAGGGAGGGGGGGGCCTTATATGAGCAGTTCTTC. Translated: CASREGGALYEQFF. Filled out from reference TRBV7-2 and TRBJ2-1, the complete variable domain reads GAGVSQSPSNKVTEKGKDVELRCDPISGHTALYWYRQSLGQGLEFLIYFQGNSAPDKSGLPSDRFSAERTGGSVSTLTIQRTQQEDSAVYLCASREGGALYEQFFGPGTRLTVL.

The CDR3 DNA reads TGTGCCAGCAGGGGGGGGTCCAATCAGCCCCAGCATTTT. Amino acid sequence: CASRGGSNQPQHF. The V call is TRBV6-1, the J call TRBJ1-5; maybe TRBD1 (5 bases). This CDR3 has 13 residues. V dropped 6 bases and J dropped 3 bases, with 9 bases sitting between them. Germline-derived CDR1 and CDR2 are MNHNS and SASEGT.

V gene TRBV7-2 combines with J gene TRBJ1-2; TRBD1 aligns across 7 bases. From germline, CDR1 is SGHTA and CDR2 FQGNSA. Trimming took 5 bases from V and 0 from J; bases not matched to a gene: 6. The CDR3 spans 15 residues. CDR3 nucleotide sequence: TGTGCCAGCAGCGCCTCCCAGGGGGCTAACTATGGCTACACCTTC. This sequence encodes CASSASQGANYGYTF.

The rearrangement joins TRBV19 to TRBJ2-3, with D unresolved. This CDR3 contains 14 residues. V dropped 0 bases and J dropped 1 base, with 5 bases sitting between them. Per germline, CDR1 LNHDA and CDR2 SQIVND (reference sequence). Here the CDR3 reads CASSIDSGTDTQYF. CDR3 coding DNA: TGTGCCAGTAGTATAGATTCGGGCACAGATACGCAGTATTTT.

The chain recombines TRBV18 with TRBJ1-1; weak D call: TRBD1 (6 bases). The CDR3 spans 13 residues. Trimming shortened V by 2 bases and J by 7 bases, and 11 bases separated the two germline ends. CDR1 and CDR2 from the germline V gene are KGHSH and LQKENI. CDR3 nucleotide sequence: TGTGCCAGCTCACCAGACCCAGGGGTTGAAGCTTTCTTT. Its translation is CASSPDPGVEAFF. The full variable domain, rest sourced from reference TRBV18 and TRBJ1-1, is NAGVMQNPRHLVRRRGQEARLRCSPMKGHSHVYWYRQLPEEGLKFMVYLQKENIIDESGMPKERFSAEFPKEGPSILRIQQVVRGDSAAYFCASSPDPGVEAFFGQGTRLTVV.

This chain joins TRBV7-2 and TRBJ2-3; 12 bases line up with TRBD2. There are 15 residues in the CDR3. CDR1 is SGHTA, CDR2 FQGNSA, per germline. Trimming removed 5 bases from V and 4 bases from J; junction bases left unmatched: 4. The CDR3 nucleotides are TGTGCCAGCAGCCCTCTAGCGGGAGGGCCAGATACGCAGTATTTT. Protein sequence: CASSPLAGGPDTQYF.

This chain joins TRBV5-1 and TRBJ2-3, with 10 positions matching TRBD2. The V gene's germline CDR1 is SGHRS and CDR2 YFSETQ. The junction had 5 bases not matched to a gene; V was cut back by 0 bases and J by 4 bases. This CDR3 spans 16 amino acids. CDR3 sequence (DNA): TGCGCCAGCAGCTTGGGTTCTAGCGGGAGTCCAGATACGCAGTATTTT. Translation gives CASSLGSSGSPDTQYF.

The chain carries TRBV7-2 and TRBJ2-7, with D possibly matching TRBD2 (6 bases). V gave up 6 bases and J gave up 2 bases, with 8 bases separating them. Germline loops: CDR1 SGHTA, CDR2 FQGNSA. CDR3 length equals 12 residues. As DNA, the CDR3 is TGTGCCAGCAGGCGGGACCCCTACGAGCAGTACTTC. Translating it yields CASRRDPYEQYF. Variable domain in full (rest from reference TRBV7-2 and TRBJ2-7): GAGVSQSPSNKVTEKGKDVELRCDPISGHTALYWYRQSLGQGLEFLIYFQGNSAPDKSGLPSDRFSAERTGGSVSTLTIQRTQQEDSAVYLCASRRDPYEQYFGPGTRLTVT.

The chain is built from TRBV30 and TRBJ2-5; D gene unclear. CDR1 GTSNPN and CDR2 SVGIG come from the germline V gene (reference sequence). V lost 0 bases and J 5 bases, leaving 13 bases between the germline ends. CDR3 length equals 14 residues. CDR3 nucleotide sequence: TGTGCCTGGAGTGTATCCCCCCTCCCCGAGACCCAGTACTTC. Translation gives CAWSVSPLPETQYF.

The V and J genes are TRBV13 and TRBJ1-5; a possible D gene is TRBD1 (5 bases). This CDR3 spans 18 amino acids. V was trimmed by 3 bases and J by 5 bases, leaving 23 bases between them. Per the germline V gene, CDR1 is PRHDT and CDR2 is FYEKMQ (reference sequence). CDR3 sequence reads: CASSFRSGPSGGHQPQHF. The CDR3 nucleotides are TGTGCCAGCAGCTTTAGATCAGGCCCATCCGGGGGTCATCAGCCCCAGCATTTT.

This clone appeared a single time. The chain links TRBV5-6 to TRBJ1-2; D unresolved. Germline V gene lookup returns CDR1 SGHDT and CDR2 YYEEEE. The CDR3 runs to 15 residues. Trimming cost V 4 bases and J 0 bases, with 13 bases left between them. The CDR3 is CASSLLERANYGYTF. The CDR3 DNA follows: TGTGCCAGCAGCCTTCTGGAGAGGGCTAACTATGGCTACACCTTC.

The V and J genes are TRBV11-2 and TRBJ1-2; D is perhaps TRBD1 (6 bases). Trimming took 4 bases from V and 2 from J, leaving 14 bases between them. The germline V gene encodes CDR1 SGHAT and CDR2 FQNNGV. The CDR3 extends over 15 amino acids. The CDR3 DNA follows: TGTGCCAGCAGCTCATTCACAGGGCCCAACTATGGCTACACCTTC. Translated: CASSSFTGPNYGYTF.

The chain couples TRBV2 to TRBJ1-5; 11 bases fit TRBD1. CDR3 length: 14 residues. Germline V CDR1 and CDR2: SNHLY, FYNNEI. V dropped 3 bases and J dropped 7; count of bases not matched to a gene: 2. The DNA of the CDR3 is TGTGCCAGCAGTGATGGGACAGGGGGACAGCCCCAGCATTTT. Its translation is CASSDGTGGQPQHF.

This rearrangement joins TRBV10-3 to TRBJ1-4; 7 positions match TRBD1. This CDR3 region has 13 residues. The J segment lost 4 bases and the V segment lost 10 bases, leaving 6 bases of the junction unmatched. CDR1 is ENHRY, CDR2 SYGVKD, per germline. The CDR3 loop is CASHRGLNEKLFF. The CDR3 nucleotides are TGTGCCAGCCACAGGGGCCTTAATGAAAAACTGTTTTTT.

The chain links TRBV6-6 to TRBJ1-5; perhaps TRBD1 as D (5 bases). CDR3 length: 14 amino acids. Between the trimmed V and J ends, which lost 7 bases and 5 bases, there was a span of 15 bases. Per germline, CDR1 MNHNY and CDR2 SVGAGI (reference sequence). CDR3 coding DNA: TGTGCCAGCACCGCGGTCAGGGTACATCAGCCCCAGCATTTT. This codes for CASTAVRVHQPQHF.

The rearrangement joins TRBV4-2 to TRBJ2-3; 7 bases fit TRBD1. The germline CDR1 and CDR2 sequences are LGHNA and YNFKEQ. The CDR3 is made up of 13 amino acids. V dropped 4 bases and J dropped 6; count of bases not matched to a gene: 4. CDR3 nucleotides: TGTGCCAGCAGCCGAGAGGACAGGGATACGCAGTATTTT. Protein product: CASSREDRDTQYF.

The chain carries TRBV9 and TRBJ1-1; D is possibly TRBD1 (6 bases). The V gene lost 4 bases and the J gene lost 8 bases, with 18 bases spanning the gap. Germline values: CDR1 SGDLS, CDR2 YYNGEE. CDR3 length: 14 residues. This CDR3 reads CASSTQVDSSEAFF. CDR3 sequence (DNA): TGTGCCAGCAGCACACAGGTGGACAGTTCCGAAGCTTTCTTT. Full variable domain (missing parts from reference TRBV9 and TRBJ1-1): DSGVTQTPKHLITATGQRVTLRCSPRSGDLSVYWYQQSLDQGLQFLIQYYNGEERAKGNILERFSAQQFPDLHSELNLSSLELGDSALYFCASSTQVDSSEAFFGQGTRLTVV.

This chain uses TRBV6-5 with TRBJ2-7, with TRBD2 as a possible D gene (6 bases). This CDR3 comprises 14 residues. Looked up from germline, CDR1 is MNHEY and CDR2 is SVGAGI. V was clipped by 6 bases and J by 6 bases, with 18 bases between them. In nucleotides, the CDR3 is TGTGCCAGCAGGCGTGCTGGGGAGGTCTCCGAGCAGTACTTC. Its translation: CASRRAGEVSEQYF.

This chain links TRBV19 with TRBJ1-4, with TRBD1 matching 7 bases. Looked up from germline, CDR1 is LNHDA and CDR2 is SQIVND (reference sequence). This CDR3 region has 16 residues. V lost 6 bases, J lost 4 bases, and 11 bases stayed unmatched. The DNA of the CDR3 is TGTGCCAGTAGACCTCGAGGGGGCGGTAATAATGAAAAACTGTTTTTT. Amino acid sequence: CASRPRGGGNNEKLFF.